This T cell receptor (beta chain) emerged from a study of post-analysis software for immune sequencing data. TCR beta libraries were prepared from cDNA with unique molecular identifiers. T cells numbering about 0.85 to 11 million yielded cDNA molecules that totaled roughly 500,000. MiXCR, applied by TCRdb to the PCR reads, yields one record per CDR3 protein. The top ten clones hold more than 0.55% of a sample with fewer than 850,000 distinct CDR3 sequences, roughly 27% of them seen once. V lost 1 base to trimming and J lost 2 bases, with 12 bases between them. The CDR3 totals 15 residues. Germline loops: CDR1 SGHTA, CDR2 FQGNSA. The study's findings and limits: Same-batch samples co-clustered strongly by F measure. Versus controls, multiple sclerosis patients showed significantly lower diversity (normalized Chao1). There were roughly 5 TRBV segments more frequent in patients than controls, and TRBV5-6, TRBV5-1 and TRBV20-1 were among them.

At least ten counts were recorded for this clonotype. Its cognate antigen is unknown. J is TRBJ2-7 and V is TRBV7-2; D unresolved. Specimen: blood. The source is a girl between 10 and 17 years old with multiple sclerosis. The CDR3 region is CASSLGSQNPYEQYF. CDR3 in DNA: TGTGCCAGCAGCTTAGGTAGTCAGAACCCCTACGAGCAGTACTTC. Drawing the rest from reference TRBV7-2 and TRBJ2-7, the complete variable domain is GAGVSQSPSNKVTEKGKDVELRCDPISGHTALYWYRQSLGQGLEFLIYFQGNSAPDKSGLPSDRFSAERTGGSVSTLTIQRTQQEDSAVYLCASSLGSQNPYEQYFGPGTRLTVT.